This T cell receptor (beta chain) was captured in a study of identifying expanded T cells in peripheral blood. Study-level findings and limits: Across healthy donors, higher total template counts meant significantly greater two-week count variance. Technical replicates showed around 1.1 changed clones; around two weeks roughly 15; four weeks 19.

CDR1 is GTSNPN, CDR2 SVGIG, per germline (reference sequence). The CDR3 is 12 amino acids. Trimming shortened V by 2 bases and J by 6 bases, and 8 bases separated the two germline ends. Concerning this clone itself: Its antigen is currently unknown.

Collection occurred without any documented infections or immune events in donors. Method: immunoSEQ multiplex PCR; TCRdb's copy keeps in-frame clones and lacks some. The sample yields around 50,000 clones, around 90% seen once. This chain connects TRBV30 to TRBJ2-1; D unresolved. The sequenced sample was blood. The clonotype comes from a person between 18 and 75 years old in good health. The CDR3 DNA reads TGTGCCTGGAGTCTGTATCCCAATGAGCAGTTCTTC. This translates into CAWSLYPNEQFF.